This TCR beta chain is from a study of regulatory T cells in long-lasting Graves disease. Time point defined: newly diagnosed GD, antithyroid drugs for less than 3 months. The TCR library used RNA extracted from PBMCs. This clonotype was seen many times. Its target is not known. Building the TCR beta libraries relied on iRepertoire HTBI primers, and CDR3 regions underwent Arm-PCR. Each CDR3 protein is one row after TCRdb ran MiXCR on the multiplex PCR reads. The sample holds 450,000 to 600,000 distinct CDR3 sequences, approximately 12% seen once. Overall study results and limits: Patients whose Graves' disease persisted exhibited lower TCR diversity than those newly diagnosed.

CDR3 length: 11 residues. Germline-derived CDR1 and CDR2 are SNHLY and FYNNEI. Trimming removed 9 bases at V and 14 bases at J, with 14 bases between. This sample also belongs to another study, concerning T cells in Graves' hyperthyroidism and ophthalmopathy. That report notes: First-round RT-PCR of the TCR CDR3 relied on the HTBI primer set. Within blood appeared most thyroid clonotypes that had expanded above 0.001.

The sequence was obtained from a man aged 25 to 40 with Graves disease. V gene TRBV2 combines with J gene TRBJ1-6; D gene ambiguous. The sample consisted of peripheral blood mononuclear cells (PBMCs), taken at new diagnosis, from a patient treated with antithyroid drugs. CDR3 residues: CASREWGALHF. The CDR3 DNA reads TGTGCCAGTAGGGAATGGGGAGCCCTCCACTTT.